These 29 T cell receptor beta chains share one sample of origin, sequenced in a study of CD8 T cells in Susac syndrome. Random hexamers primed reverse transcription of about 0.5 to 1 ug RNA. TCRdb re-called the immunoSEQ multiplex PCR reads with MiXCR, one entry per CDR3 protein. This table has 250,000 to 300,000 distinct CDR3 sequences, around 85% appearing once. The specimen was CD8+ T cells from PBMCs. These receptors all come from a human donor with multiple sclerosis.

This chain connects TRBV7-6 to TRBJ1-1; 7 positions match TRBD1. Germline V gives CDR1 SGHVS, CDR2 FNYEAQ. The CDR3 runs to 16 residues. The V and J ends lost 5 bases and 1 base, in that order; junction bases with no gene match: 10. The CDR3 spells CASSPPTGSGNTEAFF. The DNA of the CDR3 is TGTGCCAGCAGCCCCCCGACAGGGTCTGGGAACACTGAAGCTTTCTTT.

This chain joins TRBV28 and TRBJ2-6; tentatively, D is TRBD1 (5 bases). Germline CDR1 MDHEN, CDR2 SYDVKM. V was pared by 2 bases and J by 0 bases, with 11 bases between. The CDR3 runs 17 residues. The CDR3 region has the DNA TGTGCCAGCAGTTTAGGAGACAGCGCCTCTGGGGCCAACGTCCTGACTTTC. Translation gives CASSLGDSASGANVLTF.

The chain carries TRBV28 and TRBJ2-3, with TRBD1 matching 7 bases. In germline, CDR1 is MDHEN, CDR2 SYDVKM. V was pared by 8 bases and J by 3 bases, with 8 bases of the junction left unmatched. CDR3 length: 14 amino acids. The CDR3 nucleotides are TGTGCCAGCGTAGACAGGGTCCCAACAGATACGCAGTATTTT. Translated: CASVDRVPTDTQYF.

J is TRBJ1-1 and V is TRBV13; D is ambiguous. CDR1 and CDR2 from the germline V gene are PRHDT and FYEKMQ (reference sequence). The CDR3 contains 12 residues. With 4 bases removed from V and 3 bases from J, the gap between germline ends came to 6 bases. The CDR3 protein is CASSSWDTEAFF. CDR3 sequence (DNA): TGTGCCAGCAGCTCTTGGGACACTGAAGCTTTCTTT. Drawing the rest from reference TRBV13 and TRBJ1-1, the complete variable domain is AAGVIQSPRHLIKEKRETATLKCYPIPRHDTVYWYQQGPGQDPQFLISFYEKMQSDKGSIPDRFSAQQFSDYHSELNMSSLELGDSALYFCASSSWDTEAFFGQGTRLTVV.

V gene TRBV25-1 combines with J gene TRBJ1-1; D uncertain. There are 12 residues in the CDR3. V shed 6 bases and J shed 12 bases, with 17 bases lying between them. From germline, CDR1 is MGHDK and CDR2 SYGVNS. Here the CDR3 reads CASRAIDPRPFF. Written as DNA, the CDR3 is TGTGCCAGCAGGGCGATAGATCCCCGGCCTTTCTTT.

V and J are TRBV10-2 and TRBJ2-1; D is undetermined. V lost 2 bases to trimming and J lost 7 bases, with 9 bases between them. The CDR3 spans 13 residues. In germline, CDR1 is WSHSY, CDR2 SAAADI. The CDR3 reads CASSEISRNEQFF. CDR3 nucleotide sequence: TGCGCCAGCAGTGAGATTAGCAGAAATGAGCAGTTCTTC.

V and J are TRBV9 and TRBJ2-7, with 8 bases fitting TRBD1. The CDR3 loop spans 16 amino acids. CDR1 SGDLS and CDR2 YYNGEE come from the germline V gene. The V gene end was trimmed by 3 bases and the J gene end by 5 bases; junction bases not matched to a gene: 13. The CDR3: CASSALGGGQGNEQYF. The CDR3 DNA is TGTGCCAGCAGCGCCCTGGGGGGCGGACAGGGAAACGAGCAGTACTTC.

The chain carries TRBV10-2 and TRBJ1-1; tentative D call: TRBD1 (5 bases). V shed 6 bases and J shed 0 bases, with 11 bases lying between them. This CDR3 is built from 14 residues. CDR1 is WSHSY, CDR2 SAAADI, per germline. The DNA for the CDR3 is TGCGCCAGCAGGGACCGGGGGATGAACACTGAAGCTTTCTTT. Its protein product is CASRDRGMNTEAFF.

The chain is built from TRBV20-1 and TRBJ2-1, with 9 positions matching TRBD2. Trimming removed 0 bases from V and 8 bases from J; junction bases left unmatched: 14. The germline V gene has CDR1 DFQATT and CDR2 SNEGSKA (reference sequence). CDR3 length equals 17 residues. CDR3 bases: TGCAGTGCTAGAGAGCCTCTCTACCCCCGGACTAGCGATGAGCAGTTCTTC. Protein product: CSAREPLYPRTSDEQFF.

This chain uses TRBV10-2 with TRBJ2-1, with D possibly matching TRBD2 (5 bases). Germline-derived CDR1 and CDR2 are WSHSY and SAAADI. The CDR3 consists of 14 residues. V was trimmed by 4 bases and J by 6 bases, leaving 13 bases between them. Here the CDR3 DNA reads TGCGCCAGCAGTGCGGTGGGAGTAAGCAATGAGCAGTTCTTC. As protein: CASSAVGVSNEQFF.

The chain uses TRBV5-6 and TRBJ1-5; possible D gene TRBD1, 6 bases. Trimming removed 4 bases from V and 1 base from J, with 9 bases in between. The CDR3 runs 14 residues. Germline-derived CDR1 and CDR2 are SGHDT and YYEEEE. The CDR3 DNA reads as TGTGCCAGCAGCATAAGGGGGAGCAATCAGCCCCAGCATTTT. Amino acid sequence: CASSIRGSNQPQHF.

The V and J genes are TRBV24-1 and TRBJ2-5; D is unclear. Trimming took off 3 bases at V and 5 bases at J, with 6 bases between the two ends. This CDR3 region has 12 residues. Looked up from germline, CDR1 is KGHDR and CDR2 is SFDVKD. CDR3 in DNA: TGTGCCACCAGTGATCCGGCCGAGACCCAGTACTTC. Translated: CATSDPAETQYF.

V and J are TRBV29-1 and TRBJ2-1; 9 nucleotides match TRBD2. Losses at the gene ends were 5 bases for V and 6 bases for J; bases not matched to a gene: 23. Looked up from germline, CDR1 is SQVTM and CDR2 is ANQGSEA. The CDR3 totals 19 residues. CDR3 protein: CSVNEGALAGPGYANEQFF. CDR3 nucleotides: TGCAGCGTTAATGAGGGGGCACTAGCGGGCCCGGGGTATGCCAATGAGCAGTTCTTC.

This chain links TRBV6-5 with TRBJ2-2; D unresolved. V shed 6 bases and J shed 6 bases, with 8 bases lying between them. This CDR3 contains 12 residues. Germline lookup yields CDR1 MNHEY and CDR2 SVGAGI. The CDR3 DNA reads TGTGCCAGCAGACAATGGCCCGGGGAGCTGTTTTTT. Protein product: CASRQWPGELFF.

The V gene is TRBV18, the J gene TRBJ1-4; perhaps TRBD1 as D (5 bases). This CDR3 region has 13 residues. Per germline, CDR1 KGHSH and CDR2 LQKENI. V shed 2 bases and J shed 6 bases, with 7 bases lying between them. The CDR3 loop reads CASSPWGYEKLFF. The CDR3 coding sequence is TGTGCCAGCTCACCATGGGGGTATGAAAAACTGTTTTTT. The full variable domain, completed using reference TRBV18 and TRBJ1-4, is NAGVMQNPRHLVRRRGQEARLRCSPMKGHSHVYWYRQLPEEGLKFMVYLQKENIIDESGMPKERFSAEFPKEGPSILRIQQVVRGDSAAYFCASSPWGYEKLFFGSGTQLSVL.

The chain carries TRBV15 and TRBJ2-1; 7 nucleotides agree with TRBD2. V trimming: 5 bases; J trimming: 9 bases; junction bases outside the gene matches: 16. The CDR3 consists of 16 residues. The germline V gene encodes CDR1 LNHNV and CDR2 YYDKDF (reference sequence). For the CDR3, the DNA is TGTGCCACCAGCGGCTCCATAATGGGGGAGGGTAGTGAGCAGTTCTTC. This sequence encodes CATSGSIMGEGSEQFF.

About this clonotype: Its ends do not fully match the called genes, so a read error is possible. The chain joins TRBV7-9 to TRBJ1-2, with unresolved D. Germline lookup yields CDR1 SEHNR and CDR2 FQNEAQ (reference sequence). This CDR3 is built from 16 residues. For the CDR3, the DNA is TGTGCCAGCAGCTTAGCGGTTCCTGGAGCGAGCTATGGCTACAACTTC. Its translation is CASSLAVPGASYGYNF.

Details on this clonotype: Because it lacks the conserved phenylalanine or tryptophan at the end, this CDR3 is likely a read error. The rearrangement uses TRBV20-1 and TRBJ1-5; D not resolved. From germline, CDR1 is DFQATT and CDR2 SNEGSKA (reference sequence). V was trimmed by 7 bases and J by 0 bases, leaving 7 bases between them. CDR3 length: 12 residues. The CDR3 region is CSVRASNQPQHL. DNA for the CDR3: TGCAGTGTCCGGGCTAGCAATCAGCCCCAGCATTTA.

The chain links TRBV3-1 to TRBJ2-5; possibly TRBD2 for D (5 bases). Germline V gives CDR1 LGHDT, CDR2 YNNKEL (reference sequence). The V and J ends lost 3 bases and 5 bases respectively, with 10 bases between them. The CDR3 is 13 amino acids. The CDR3 is CASSQASPETQYF. CDR3 sequence (DNA): TGTGCCAGCAGCCAGGCTAGCCCGGAGACCCAGTACTTC.

This chain joins TRBV3-1 and TRBJ2-1; D is unresolved. This CDR3 comprises 14 residues. The germline V and J ends were trimmed by 6 bases and 3 bases, with 12 bases remaining between them. In germline, CDR1 is LGHDT, CDR2 YNNKEL (reference sequence). Here the CDR3 DNA reads TGTGCCAGCAGTACGACAAGTTTCTACAATGAGCAGTTCTTC. Protein product: CASSTTSFYNEQFF.

The DNA for the CDR3 is TGTGCCTGGAGTGTATCGGCAAGCACAGATACGCAGTATTTT. Amino acids: CAWSVSASTDTQYF. This chain connects TRBV30 to TRBJ2-3; D unclear. V lost 0 bases, J lost 0 bases, and 7 bases lay in between. The CDR3 length is 14 residues. Germline CDR1 is GTSNPN and CDR2 is SVGIG (reference sequence).

This chain uses TRBV27 with TRBJ1-2; D might be TRBD1 (5 bases). Germline V gives CDR1 MNHEY, CDR2 SMNVEV (reference sequence). Deletions cut 5 bases from V and 3 bases from J, with 10 bases between. The CDR3 contains 13 residues. CDR3 coding DNA: TGTGCCAGCAGTGCAGGGTCTTACTATGGCTACACCTTC. Translation: CASSAGSYYGYTF.

The rearrangement joins TRBV12-3 or TRBV12-4 to TRBJ2-5; TRBD2 aligns across 7 bases. The V gene end was trimmed by 6 bases and the J gene end by 5 bases; junction bases not matched to a gene: 3. The CDR3 is 12 amino acids. CDR3 sequence: CASRRLAETQYF. The CDR3 nucleotides read TGTGCCAGCAGAAGACTAGCCGAGACCCAGTACTTC.

With regard to this clonotype: At one end, the junction sequence differs from germline, possibly due to a read error. The rearrangement joins TRBV5-1 to TRBJ2-7, with 7 bases that match TRBD1. The germline CDR1 and CDR2 sequences are SGHRS and YFSETQ. This CDR3 spans 14 amino acids. The CDR3 sequence: CASSLRDSPYEQYF. The CDR3 DNA is TGTGCCAGCAGCTTGAGGGACAGTCCCTACGAGCAGTACTTC.

This chain uses TRBV18 with TRBJ2-7, with 9 bases aligning to TRBD2. Per germline, CDR1 KGHSH and CDR2 LQKENI. V lost 6 bases and J lost 4; bases outside the gene matches: 10. This CDR3 is built from 15 residues. The CDR3: CASSPAPLAGYEQYF. CDR3 bases: TGTGCCAGCTCGCCGGCCCCGCTAGCGGGGTACGAGCAGTACTTC.

The CDR3 DNA reads TGTGCCACCAGTGATCCTGTGTTTGGGGCCAACGTCCTGACTTTC. It specifies CATSDPVFGANVLTF. V and J are TRBV24-1 and TRBJ2-6; no clear D gene. Trimming took 3 bases from V and 3 from J, leaving 8 bases between them. Germline V lookup: CDR1 KGHDR, CDR2 SFDVKD. The CDR3 has 15 residues.

This clonotype was seen more than once but under ten times. One end of the junction is discordant with germline, which a read error may explain. This chain uses TRBV7-9 with TRBJ1-1; 7 bases map to TRBD1. Germline V gene lookup returns CDR1 SEHNR and CDR2 FQNEAQ (reference sequence). This CDR3 has 17 residues. CDR3 DNA sequence: TGTGCCGGCAGCCCCGCCGGGACAGCATATCGGAACACTGAGGCTTTCTTT. It yields the protein CAGSPAGTAYRNTEAFF.

V usage is TRBV12-3 or TRBV12-4 and J usage is TRBJ1-4, with a possible D match to TRBD1 (5 bases). The germline V and J ends were trimmed by 4 bases and 6 bases, with 15 bases remaining between them. The CDR3 runs 15 residues. The CDR3 DNA reads TGTGCCAGCAGTTCGACCCAAGGGGAATATGAAAAACTGTTTTTT. It yields the protein CASSSTQGEYEKLFF.

The rearrangement uses TRBV2 and TRBJ1-1; 9 bases are shared with TRBD1. The CDR3 extends over 14 amino acids. The trim removed 3 bases at V and 6 bases at J, leaving 5 bases unmatched. Germline V gene lookup returns CDR1 SNHLY and CDR2 FYNNEI. In nucleotides, the CDR3 is TGTGCCAGCAGTGAGAGGGACAGGGTAGCTGAAGCTTTCTTT. This sequence encodes CASSERDRVAEAFF.